The subject of this entry is one T cell receptor (beta chain). No antigen is known for it. The germline CDR1 and CDR2 sequences are SGHNT and YYREEE (reference sequence). The V gene lost 9 bases and the J gene lost 1 base, with 11 bases spanning the gap. CDR3 length equals 13 residues. The donors were members of the roughly 130-subject validation cohort (separate from the roughly 660-subject first cohort). These data originate in a study of cytomegalovirus exposure and HLA in healthy donors. About the study: The platform used for the approximately 130 validation repertoires matched that of the 500 to 850 first-cohort repertoires, a later analysis reported.

The assay was immunoSEQ multiplex PCR, and TCRdb's table has in-frame clones only and misses some. The sample lists around 170,000 clones, 88% occurring once. Study-level points and caveats: The classifier reportedly diagnosed cytomegalovirus status with high specificity and sensitivity.

This clonotype originated in a man aged 18 to 30 in good health and CMV-seronegative. V usage is TRBV5-4 and J usage is TRBJ1-3; D might be TRBD1 (5 bases). The sequenced sample was PBMCs. CDR3 in amino acids: CATAQGSGNTIYF. The CDR3 coding sequence is TGTGCCACCGCCCAGGGATCTGGAAACACCATATATTTT.